Below, 31 T cell receptor beta chains from the same sample are listed, as sequenced in a study of patients with pleural tuberculosis. TCRdb redid the calling of the reads with MiXCR, one entry per CDR3 protein. The sample has 29,000 or so distinct CDR3 sequences, about 20% seen once. The sequenced sample consisted of peripheral blood. The receptors come from a human donor with pleural tuberculosis.

This clonotype has at least ten counts. The chain carries TRBV18 and TRBJ1-1; D not certain. CDR1 and CDR2 from the germline V gene are KGHSH and LQKENI. This CDR3 spans 15 amino acids. The ends were cut back, 4 bases at V and 1 base at J, with 13 bases in the middle. CDR3 nucleotides: TGTGCCAGCTCACAAGAACGGACTCAGAACACTGAAGCTTTCTTT. Protein product: CASSQERTQNTEAFF.

In its sample, this clonotype was seen once. The chain uses TRBV19 and TRBJ1-4; D unclear. This CDR3 comprises 15 residues. Germline loops: CDR1 LNHDA, CDR2 SQIVND (reference sequence). Trimming took off 10 bases at V and 4 bases at J, with 19 bases between the two ends. The DNA of the CDR3 is TGTGCCATTACCCCTACTGGAGGGATTAATGAAAAACTGTTTTTT. It is translated as CAITPTGGINEKLFF.

By sample share, this clonotype is medium-sized. The chain combines TRBV6-1 with TRBJ2-1; D may be TRBD1 (5 bases). The CDR3 loop spans 13 amino acids. V was shortened by 9 bases and J by 4 bases, with 13 bases between the two germline ends. Germline assignment: CDR1 MNHNS and CDR2 SASEGT. This CDR3 reads CASSRELYNEQFF. CDR3 DNA sequence: TGTGCCAGTTCCAGGGAACTATACAATGAGCAGTTCTTC.

This clonotype has a count of ten or more. The DNA of the CDR3 is TGTGCCACCAGCAGAGCGGGCGGGGAGGTCAATGAGCAGTTCTTC. Translating it yields CATSRAGGEVNEQFF. The J gene is TRBJ2-1, the V gene TRBV15; a weak D match, TRBD2 (6 bases). This CDR3 comprises 15 residues. CDR1 is LNHNV, CDR2 YYDKDF, per germline (reference sequence). Trimming shortened V by 1 base and J by 6 bases, and 13 bases separated the two germline ends.

The rearrangement uses TRBV27 and TRBJ1-2; TRBD1 matches 9 bases. Germline CDR1 reads MNHEY; CDR2 reads SMNVEV (reference sequence). The length of the CDR3 is 14 residues. Trimming at V came to 3 bases and at J to 4 bases, leaving 3 bases not matched to a gene. The CDR3 DNA reads TGTGCCAGCAGTTTTCGACAGGGGGTCTATGGCTACACCTTC. This gives the protein CASSFRQGVYGYTF.

This clonotype has a count of ten or more. The CDR3 reads CASSWGQGYEQYF. DNA of the CDR3: TGTGCCAGCAGCTGGGGACAGGGCTACGAGCAGTACTTC. V gene TRBV13 combines with J gene TRBJ2-7, with 9 bases that match TRBD1. Germline CDR1 reads PRHDT; CDR2 reads FYEKMQ (reference sequence). The ends lost 4 bases at V and 3 bases at J; junction bases unmatched: 1. The CDR3 spans 13 residues.

This clonotype was recorded at least ten times. The V call is TRBV4-1, the J call TRBJ2-2; D ambiguous. This CDR3 has 15 residues. The V and J ends lost 8 bases and 0 bases respectively, with 13 bases between them. Germline V gene lookup returns CDR1 MGHRA and CDR2 YSYEKL. The CDR3 here is CASGSGFANTGELFF. The CDR3 DNA reads TGCGCCAGCGGTTCCGGTTTCGCGAACACCGGGGAGCTGTTTTTT.

This clonotype was detected ten times or more. V usage is TRBV4-1 and J usage is TRBJ2-5; 9 bases fit TRBD2. V lost 4 bases to trimming and J lost 4 bases; unmatched junction nucleotides: 19. This CDR3 spans 19 amino acids. Germline CDR1 is MGHRA and CDR2 is YSYEKL. CDR3 coding DNA: TGCGCCAGCAGCCGGACGCCGGGACTTGCGGGAGGGACGCGAGAGACCCAGTACTTC. It codes for CASSRTPGLAGGTRETQYF.

Notes on this clonotype: A much larger clone lies one base from this, so it may be a read error. The CDR3 DNA is TGCAGCGTTGGAATTGACACGTCCTCCTACGAGCAGTGCTTC. Translating it yields CSVGIDTSSYEQCF. The rearrangement joins TRBV29-1 to TRBJ2-7; the D is unclear. CDR1 SQVTM and CDR2 ANQGSEA come from the germline V gene. This CDR3 has 14 residues.

The sample holds many counts of this clonotype. This chain links TRBV5-6 with TRBJ2-7, with D unresolved. Trimming removed 5 bases at V and 13 bases at J, with 22 bases between. Germline-derived CDR1 and CDR2 are SGHDT and YYEEEE. The CDR3 has 13 residues. The DNA of the CDR3 is TGTGCCAGCAGTCGGAACAGCGTCATAGAGAGATACTTC. As protein: CASSRNSVIERYF.

Turning to this clonotype: The junction shows a germline mismatch at one end, possibly a read error. The chain recombines TRBV15 with TRBJ1-6, with 12 positions matching TRBD1. There are 15 residues in the CDR3. The germline V gene encodes CDR1 LNHNV and CDR2 YYDKDF (reference sequence). In DNA, the CDR3 is TGTGCCACAAGCGGGGACAGGGGGCACAATTCACACCTCCACTTT. This translates into CATSGDRGHNSHLHF. The full variable domain, rest sourced from reference TRBV15 and TRBJ1-6, is DAMVIQNPRYQVTQFGKPVTLSCSQTLNHNVMYWYQQKSSQAPKLLFHYYDKDFNNEADTPDNFQSRRPNTSFCFLDIRSPGLGDTAMYLCATSGDRGHNSHLHFGNGTRLTVT.

This clonotype has ten or more counts. The chain employs TRBV28 and TRBJ2-7; D is ambiguous. The V end lost 1 base, the J end lost 4 bases, and 11 bases lay between the germline ends. The CDR3 has 14 amino acids. Germline CDR1 is MDHEN and CDR2 is SYDVKM. This CDR3 is CASSLLGQAYEQYF. CDR3 sequence (DNA): TGTGCCAGCAGTTTATTAGGTCAGGCTTACGAGCAGTACTTC. The full variable domain, its missing parts supplied by reference TRBV28 and TRBJ2-7, is DVKVTQSSRYLVKRTGEKVFLECVQDMDHENMFWYRQDPGLGLRLIYFSYDVKMKEKGDIPEGYSVSREKKERFSLILESASTNQTSMYLCASSLLGQAYEQYFGPGTRLTVT.

The CDR3 sequence: CASSLKGEVAGVPGEQFF. The CDR3, as DNA: TGTGCCAGCAGCTTAAAGGGAGAAGTAGCGGGCGTCCCAGGTGAGCAGTTCTTC. The chain carries TRBV7-9 and TRBJ2-1; 7 bases align to TRBD2. The V gene's germline CDR1 is SEHNR and CDR2 FQNEAQ (reference sequence). This CDR3 contains 18 residues. The J segment lost 9 bases and the V segment lost 2 bases, leaving 19 bases of the junction unmatched.

The chain employs TRBV7-2 and TRBJ2-3; 7 bases agree with TRBD1. The germline V gene encodes CDR1 SGHTA and CDR2 FQGNSA. The CDR3 has 14 amino acids. Losses at the gene ends were 5 bases for V and 2 bases for J; bases not matched to a gene: 4. The CDR3 nucleotides read TGTGCCAGCAGCCTGACAGGGAACACAGATACGCAGTATTTT. Its protein product is CASSLTGNTDTQYF.

This clonotype was detected many times. The chain links TRBV7-9 to TRBJ1-1; D is unresolved. The CDR3 runs to 12 residues. The V and J ends lost 6 bases and 0 bases respectively, with 5 bases between them. CDR1 is SEHNR and CDR2 is FQNEAQ in the germline V gene (reference sequence). CDR3 protein: CASRTVNTEAFF. As DNA, the CDR3 is TGTGCCAGCAGAACTGTGAACACTGAAGCTTTCTTT. Looking up the rest from reference TRBV7-9 and TRBJ1-1 gives the full variable domain: DTGVSQNPRHKITKRGQNVTFRCDPISEHNRLYWYRQTLGQGPEFLTYFQNEAQLEKSRLLSDRFSAERPKGSFSTLEIQRTEQGDSAMYLCASRTVNTEAFFGQGTRLTVV.

This clonotype appeared many times. The chain joins TRBV29-1 to TRBJ2-3, with 8 positions matching TRBD2. V lost 3 bases to trimming and J lost 3 bases; unmatched junction nucleotides: 5. The CDR3 runs 14 residues. Per the germline V gene, CDR1 is SQVTM and CDR2 is ANQGSEA. CDR3 loop: CSVEVAGGTDTQYF. CDR3 DNA: TGCAGCGTTGAGGTCGCGGGAGGAACAGATACGCAGTATTTT.

This clonotype showed up many times. The J gene is TRBJ2-7, the V gene TRBV12-3 or TRBV12-4, with 13 positions matching TRBD2. The CDR3 is made up of 14 amino acids. Trimming cost V 7 bases and J 4 bases; bases outside gene matches: 4. The CDR3 DNA is TGTGCCAGCACCCCGGGACTAGCGGGATACGAGCAGTACTTC. It specifies CASTPGLAGYEQYF.

This clonotype was observed many times. This chain joins TRBV28 and TRBJ2-1; TRBD2 matches at 11 bases. Germline V gives CDR1 MDHEN, CDR2 SYDVKM. The J segment lost 2 bases and the V segment lost 0 bases, leaving 0 bases of the junction unmatched. The CDR3 totals 16 residues. CDR3 sequence (DNA): TGTGCCAGCAGTTTATGGACTAGCGGGACCTACAATGAGCAGTTCTTC. As protein: CASSLWTSGTYNEQFF.

The V gene is TRBV7-2, the J gene TRBJ2-5; D is ambiguous. This CDR3 comprises 13 residues. Germline V gives CDR1 SGHTA, CDR2 FQGNSA. V lost 7 bases and J lost 5, with 14 bases in between. The CDR3 nucleotides read TGTGCCAGCAACTTGGCCGTACAGGAGACCCAGTACTTC. It encodes CASNLAVQETQYF.

This clonotype was seen many times. The chain recombines TRBV5-1 with TRBJ2-7; 9 bases are shared with TRBD1. Germline loops: CDR1 SGHRS, CDR2 YFSETQ. The CDR3 contains 13 residues. The trim removed 5 bases at V and 2 bases at J, leaving 2 bases unmatched. CDR3 loop: CASRGQGPYEQYF. CDR3 DNA sequence: TGCGCCAGCAGGGGACAGGGTCCCTACGAGCAGTACTTC.

This clonotype was recorded many times. The chain couples TRBV6-4 to TRBJ2-3; TRBD2 agrees at 10 bases. CDR1 and CDR2 (germline): MRHNA, SNTAGT. V shed 10 bases and J 2 bases; nucleotides not matched to a gene: 6. There are 14 residues in the CDR3. CDR3 DNA sequence: TGTGCCACCTCAGCGGGGGGGGACACAGATACGCAGTATTTT. This gives the protein CATSAGGDTDTQYF.

This clonotype has ten or more counts. This chain links TRBV7-2 with TRBJ1-4, with unresolved D. This CDR3 spans 13 amino acids. Per germline, CDR1 SGHTA and CDR2 FQGNSA. Trimming left V 4 bases short and J 4 bases short, with 7 bases between. The CDR3 spells CASSSAFNEKLFF. CDR3 coding DNA: TGTGCCAGCAGCTCCGCGTTTAATGAAAAACTGTTTTTT.

This clonotype was recorded at least ten times. The chain joins TRBV5-4 to TRBJ2-3; D unresolved. Germline V lookup: CDR1 SGHNT, CDR2 YYREEE (reference sequence). V was pared by 4 bases and J by 5 bases, with 11 bases between. The CDR3 is 13 amino acids. For the CDR3, the DNA is TGTGCCAGCAGCCTATCTTGGGTAGATACGCAGTATTTT. Its protein is CASSLSWVDTQYF.

Points on this clonotype: Germline and junction disagree at one end, which may indicate a read error. The rearrangement joins TRBV4-1 to TRBJ1-1, with D perhaps TRBD1 (6 bases). The germline CDR1 and CDR2 sequences are MGHRA and YSYEKL. This CDR3 has 14 amino acids. CDR3 nucleotides: TGCGTCAGCAGCCTCGGGACAATGAGCACTGAAGCTTTCTTT. Residues: CVSSLGTMSTEAFF.

This clonotype appeared many times. This sequence joins TRBV28 and TRBJ2-7; tentatively, D is TRBD2 (5 bases). The length of the CDR3 is 15 residues. V shed 6 bases and J shed 7 bases, with 22 bases lying between them. Per the germline V gene, CDR1 is MDHEN and CDR2 is SYDVKM. CDR3 bases: TGTGCCAGCAGCTCCGGTGCCGGGAATAGGAGGGAGCAGTACTTC. This encodes CASSSGAGNRREQYF.

This clonotype was recorded many times. V is TRBV19 and J is TRBJ1-3, with D unresolved. This CDR3 has 17 amino acids. Germline CDR1 and CDR2: LNHDA and SQIVND (reference sequence). V lost 3 bases and J lost 2, with 17 bases in between. CDR3 protein: CASSIRFRVVAGNTIYF. The DNA of the CDR3 is TGTGCCAGTAGTATCCGCTTTCGTGTGGTCGCTGGAAACACCATATATTTT. The full variable domain, rest sourced from reference TRBV19 and TRBJ1-3, is DGGITQSPKYLFRKEGQNVTLSCEQNLNHDAMYWYRQDPGQGLRLIYYSQIVNDFQKGDIAEGYSVSREKKESFPLTVTSAQKNPTAFYLCASSIRFRVVAGNTIYFGEGSWLTVV.

This clonotype occurred many times. The chain links TRBV2 to TRBJ2-3; the D gene is possibly TRBD2 (7 bases). Germline CDR1 and CDR2: SNHLY and FYNNEI. The CDR3 runs 15 residues. V lost 3 bases to trimming and J lost 0 bases, with 10 bases between them. CDR3 residues: CASSEGGRSTDTQYF. The CDR3 region has the DNA TGTGCCAGCAGTGAGGGGGGGCGGAGCACAGATACGCAGTATTTT. Based on the CDR3 plus reference TRBV2 and TRBJ2-3, the full variable domain is EPEVTQTPSHQVTQMGQEVILRCVPISNHLYFYWYRQILGQKVEFLVSFYNNEISEKSEIFDDQFSVERPDGSNFTLKIRSTKLEDSAMYFCASSEGGRSTDTQYFGPGTRLTVL.

Many counts were recorded for this clonotype. The gene calls are TRBV28 and TRBJ2-4, with 9 positions matching TRBD1. Trimming at V came to 3 bases and at J to 1 base, leaving 19 bases not matched to a gene. CDR1 and CDR2 from the germline V gene are MDHEN and SYDVKM. The CDR3 totals 21 residues. CDR3 residues: CASSFSYGQGTTSGAKNIQYF. For the CDR3, the DNA is TGTGCCAGCAGTTTCTCATACGGACAGGGGACCACTTCGGGGGCCAAAAACATTCAGTACTTC.

The chain is built from TRBV2 and TRBJ1-1, with 8 bases fitting TRBD1. The CDR3 is made up of 14 amino acids. CDR1 is SNHLY, CDR2 FYNNEI, per germline. J gave up 6 bases and V 3 bases, and 6 bases lay outside the gene matches. The CDR3 protein is CASSDTDRDAEAFF. DNA for the CDR3: TGTGCCAGCAGTGATACGGACAGGGACGCTGAAGCTTTCTTT.

This clonotype occurred once. One end of the junction varies from germline; a read error may be responsible. V is TRBV2 and J is TRBJ1-2; tentative D call: TRBD1 (5 bases). Germline CDR1 and CDR2: SNHLY and FYNNEI. The CDR3 sequence is 16 residues long. The DNA of the CDR3 is TGTGCCAGCAGTGCCGGGATGGACACCCTATCCTATCGCTACACCTTC. Residues: CASSAGMDTLSYRYTF.

The rearrangement links TRBV20-1 to TRBJ1-2, with 7 nucleotides matching TRBD1. Germline CDR1 is DFQATT and CDR2 is SNEGSKA (reference sequence). J lost 5 bases, V lost 3 bases, and 9 bases had no gene match. The length of the CDR3 is 14 residues. The DNA of the CDR3 is TGCAGTGCTAGCGGCCGGACAGGAAGTTATGGCTACACCTTC. Protein product: CSASGRTGSYGYTF.